This TCR beta chain appears in the sequencing data of a study of OX40 agonist ivuxolimab in advanced cancers. This CDR3 spans 15 amino acids. In germline, CDR1 is MNHEY, CDR2 SVGAGI. Trimming removed 5 bases from V and 0 bases from J, with 11 bases in between. Libraries were prepared by immunoSEQ multiplex PCR; TCRdb keeps only in-frame clonotypes and omits some of them. The data hold some 50,000 clones, with just over 85% observed a single time. As to this clone: Its matching antigen is unknown.

Study outcomes and limitations: CD8+ T cells averaged more expanded clones than CD4+.

The V gene is TRBV6-5, the J gene TRBJ1-5, with unresolved D. The sample in question was CD4+ or CD8+ T cells sorted from blood, obtained in a trial of the OX40 agonist ivuxolimab. The TCR comes from an adult with an advanced solid tumor such as melanoma, head and neck, liver or kidney cancer. CDR3 DNA: TGTGCCAGCAGTCCCGGACGGAATAGCAATCAGCCCCAGCATTTT. Its translation is CASSPGRNSNQPQHF.